This T cell receptor beta chain was sequenced for a study of T cells in Graves' hyperthyroidism and ophthalmopathy. Points on this clonotype: The antigen is undetermined.

Study observations and caveats: Blood also held most thyroid clonotypes expanded beyond 0.001.

RNA transcripts provided the source from which TCR beta CDR3 regions were amplified. The primer set for the first-round RT-PCR of the TCR CDR3 was HTBI. TCRdb itself ran the multiplex PCR reads through MiXCR, one entry per CDR3 protein. The data show roughly 500,000 distinct CDR3 sequences, approximately 49% seen once. Germline-derived CDR1 and CDR2 are DFQATT and SNEGSKA (reference sequence). The CDR3 runs 19 residues. Unmatched junction bases numbered 12, after V lost 0 bases and J lost 0 bases. Investigators excluded patients with uncontrolled infection, other autoimmune disease, pregnancy or lactation.

The specimen sequenced was peripheral blood or thyroid tissue (not recorded which). The gene calls are TRBV20-1 and TRBJ1-3; 9 bases align to TRBD1. The clonotype was recovered from an adult woman with Graves' disease, either hyperthyroidism or ophthalmopathy (not recorded which). The CDR3 protein is CSARDQGGDRVYSGNTIYF. The CDR3 DNA reads TGCAGTGCTAGAGATCAGGGGGGGGACAGGGTATACTCTGGAAACACCATATATTTT.